Below are 7 T cell receptor beta chains sequenced from a single sample in a study of T cell changes during pregnancy in multiple sclerosis. Repertoires were generated with immunoSEQ multiplex PCR, while TCRdb's copy carries only in-frame clones and drops some. The sample carries 35,000 or so clones, roughly nine tenths recorded once. This sample comprised CD4+ T cells from peripheral blood mononuclear cells, obtained after pregnancy. These TCRs come from a female donor with multiple sclerosis, enrolled in a pregnancy study.

The chain employs TRBV18 and TRBJ1-3; possibly TRBD1 for D (5 bases). V was shortened by 3 bases and J by 2 bases, with 14 bases between the two germline ends. Looked up from germline, CDR1 is KGHSH and CDR2 is LQKENI. The CDR3 sequence is 16 residues long. CDR3 sequence (DNA): TGTGCCAGCTCACCGGACGGACATTCACCTGGAAACACCATATATTTT. Encoded protein: CASSPDGHSPGNTIYF.

The rearrangement uses TRBV19 and TRBJ2-5; D is perhaps TRBD2 (6 bases). Germline V gene lookup returns CDR1 LNHDA and CDR2 SQIVND (reference sequence). Trimming cost V 5 bases and J 1 base, with 8 bases left between them. The CDR3 contains 13 residues. The CDR3 bases are TGTGCCAGTAGTGGACTACGCCAAGAGACCCAGTACTTC. It codes for CASSGLRQETQYF.

The gene calls are TRBV7-9 and TRBJ1-2; a weak D match, TRBD1 (5 bases). V was trimmed by 5 bases and J by 8 bases, leaving 18 bases between them. Germline loops: CDR1 SEHNR, CDR2 FQNEAQ (reference sequence). This CDR3 region has 14 residues. The CDR3 here is CASSPRPAPGGYTF. The CDR3 region has the DNA TGTGCCAGCAGCCCTAGGCCCGCCCCAGGGGGCTACACCTTC.

V gene TRBV19 combines with J gene TRBJ1-1; possible D gene TRBD1, 6 bases. V was trimmed by 4 bases and J by 5 bases, leaving 20 bases between them. CDR1 is LNHDA, CDR2 SQIVND, per germline (reference sequence). The CDR3 runs to 16 residues. CDR3 bases: TGTGCCAGTAGTAGCGCGGGGGGCCGGCGAGGTACTGAAGCTTTCTTT. This gives the protein CASSSAGGRRGTEAFF. Looking up the rest from reference TRBV19 and TRBJ1-1 gives the full variable domain: DGGITQSPKYLFRKEGQNVTLSCEQNLNHDAMYWYRQDPGQGLRLIYYSQIVNDFQKGDIAEGYSVSREKKESFPLTVTSAQKNPTAFYLCASSSAGGRRGTEAFFGQGTRLTVV.

V gene TRBV5-1 combines with J gene TRBJ2-1; the match to TRBD2 covers 10 bases. This CDR3 spans 17 amino acids. Germline CDR1 and CDR2: SGHRS and YFSETQ. V lost 2 bases to trimming and J lost 0 bases; unmatched junction nucleotides: 5. The CDR3 region is CASSFGLAASSYNEQFF. For the CDR3, the DNA is TGCGCCAGCAGCTTTGGACTAGCGGCGAGCTCCTACAATGAGCAGTTCTTC.

The chain links TRBV14 to TRBJ1-6; 8 positions match TRBD1. The CDR3 loop spans 18 amino acids. Trimming cost V 1 base and J 4 bases; bases outside gene matches: 9. CDR1 is SGHDN, CDR2 FVKESK, per germline. The CDR3 loop reads CASSQVTGTGPYNSPLHF. The DNA for the CDR3 is TGTGCCAGCAGCCAAGTCACCGGGACAGGCCCTTATAATTCACCCCTCCACTTT.

This clone was observed once. The V and J genes are TRBV18 and TRBJ2-3; the match to TRBD2 covers 12 bases. Germline V gene data show CDR1 as KGHSH and CDR2 as LQKENI. The J segment lost 5 bases and the V segment lost 0 bases, leaving 0 bases of the junction unmatched. The length of the CDR3 is 15 residues. The CDR3, as DNA: TGTGCCAGCTCACCACCGGGACTAGCGGGAGATACGCAGTATTTT. This gives the protein CASSPPGLAGDTQYF.